The clone carrying this T cell receptor beta chain was observed a handful of times. Its target is unknown. The source of the sample is a study of early T cells in non-severe SARS-CoV-2 infection. Overall study context: Unpaired chains resulted from sequencing bulk RNA of unsorted whole blood.

The TCR library protocol attached unique molecular identifiers to the individual cDNA molecules. TCRdb analysed the 5' RACE reads with MiXCR anew, one entry per CDR3 protein. Found here are tens of thousands of distinct CDR3 sequences, 5.5% to 6.5% of them singletons; the top ten hold 4.5%. General study points: Database matching using VDJdb favored anti-spike CD8 responses, with private and CD4 specificities left missing.

Sequencing used whole blood. This TCR was sampled from an adult who was a healthcare worker with PCR-confirmed SARS-CoV-2 infection or an uninfected control (not recorded which).

The CDR3 DNA follows: TGTGCCAGCAGCTTGGCTACAGCAGATACGCAGTATTTT. This encodes CASSLATADTQYF. This sequence joins TRBV5-4 and TRBJ2-3; D not certain. Germline-derived CDR1 and CDR2 are SGHNT and YYREEE (reference sequence). V lost 0 bases and J 4 bases, leaving 6 bases between the germline ends. The CDR3 is 13 residues long. Drawing the rest from reference TRBV5-4 and TRBJ2-3, the complete variable domain is ETGVTQSPTHLIKTRGQQVTLRCSSQSGHNTVSWYQQALGQGPQFIFQYYREEENGRGNFPPRFSGLQFPNYSSELNVNALELDDSALYLCASSLATADTQYFGPGTRLTVL.